This record covers a single T cell receptor beta chain. Amplification yielded TCR beta CDR3 regions, with RNA transcripts as the source. HTBI primers were used for first-round RT-PCR of the TCR CDR3. TCRdb reprocessed the multiplex PCR reads via MiXCR and lists one record per CDR3 protein. The repertoire holds around 690,000 distinct CDR3 sequences, with about a fifth as singletons. The data are from a study of T cells in Graves' hyperthyroidism and ophthalmopathy. The CDR3 runs to 13 residues. Germline V gene data show CDR1 as SQVTM and CDR2 as ANQGSEA. Trimming stripped 6 bases from V and 2 bases from J, with 14 bases between.

The specimen sequenced was blood. V usage is TRBV29-1 and J usage is TRBJ2-7, with D possibly matching TRBD2 (5 bases). This clonotype was sampled from a man aged 30 to 45 with Graves' ophthalmopathy. DNA for the CDR3: TGCAGCGTCGTGGAGGCGGCTACCTACGAGCAGTACTTC. This encodes CSVVEAATYEQYF.